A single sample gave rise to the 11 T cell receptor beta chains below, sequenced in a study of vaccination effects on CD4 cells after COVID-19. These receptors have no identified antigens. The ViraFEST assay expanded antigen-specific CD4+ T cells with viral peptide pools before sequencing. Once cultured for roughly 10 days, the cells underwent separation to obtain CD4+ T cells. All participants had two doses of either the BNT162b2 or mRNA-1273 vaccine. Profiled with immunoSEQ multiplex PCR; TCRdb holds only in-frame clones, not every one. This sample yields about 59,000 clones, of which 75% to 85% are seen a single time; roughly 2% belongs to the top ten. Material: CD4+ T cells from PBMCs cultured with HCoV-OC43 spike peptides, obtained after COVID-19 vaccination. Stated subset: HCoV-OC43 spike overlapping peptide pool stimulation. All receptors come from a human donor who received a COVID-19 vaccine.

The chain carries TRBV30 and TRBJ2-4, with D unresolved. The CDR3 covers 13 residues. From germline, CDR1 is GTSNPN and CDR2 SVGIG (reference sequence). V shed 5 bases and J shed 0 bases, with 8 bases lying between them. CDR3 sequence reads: CAWGYLAKNIQYF. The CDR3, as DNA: TGTGCCTGGGGATACCTAGCCAAAAACATTCAGTACTTC.

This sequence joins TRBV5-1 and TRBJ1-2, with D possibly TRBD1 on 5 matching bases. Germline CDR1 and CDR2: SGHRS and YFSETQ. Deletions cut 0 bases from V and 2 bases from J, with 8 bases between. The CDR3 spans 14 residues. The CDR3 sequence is CASSLEPGNYGYTF. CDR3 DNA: TGCGCCAGCAGCTTGGAACCAGGGAACTATGGCTACACCTTC.

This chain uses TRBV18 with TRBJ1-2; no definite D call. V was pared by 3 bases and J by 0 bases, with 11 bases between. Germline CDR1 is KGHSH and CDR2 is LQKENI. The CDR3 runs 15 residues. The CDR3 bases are TGTGCCAGCTCACCCGAACCTACCCCTAACTATGGCTACACCTTC. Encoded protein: CASSPEPTPNYGYTF.

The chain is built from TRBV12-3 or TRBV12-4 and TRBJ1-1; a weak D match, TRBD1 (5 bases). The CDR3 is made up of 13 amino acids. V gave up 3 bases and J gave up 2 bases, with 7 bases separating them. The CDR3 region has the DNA TGTGCCAGCAGTTTGACAGCAAACACTGAAGCTTTCTTT. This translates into CASSLTANTEAFF.

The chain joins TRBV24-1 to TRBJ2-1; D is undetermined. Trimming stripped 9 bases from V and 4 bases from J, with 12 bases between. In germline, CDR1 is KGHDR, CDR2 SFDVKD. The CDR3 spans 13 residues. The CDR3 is CATAAYTYNEQFF. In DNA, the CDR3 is TGTGCCACCGCAGCCTACACATACAATGAGCAGTTCTTC.

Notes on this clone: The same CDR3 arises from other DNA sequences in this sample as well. The CDR3 spells CASSEAYAYEQYV. CDR3 DNA: TGTGCCAGCAGTGAAGCGTACGCCTACGAGCAGTACGTC. The chain carries TRBV6-1 and TRBJ2-7; D remains unclear. CDR3 size: 13 residues. CDR1 and CDR2 (germline): MNHNS, SASEGT. V was cut by 0 bases and J by 2 bases, with 5 bases left in between.

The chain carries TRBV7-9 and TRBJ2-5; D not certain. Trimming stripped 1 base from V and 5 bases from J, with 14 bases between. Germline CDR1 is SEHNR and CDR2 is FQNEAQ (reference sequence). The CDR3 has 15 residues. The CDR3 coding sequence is TGTGCCAGCAGCTTAGGGTCTTCGGTGTTTGAGACCCAGTACTTC. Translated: CASSLGSSVFETQYF. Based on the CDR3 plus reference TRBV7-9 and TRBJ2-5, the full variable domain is DTGVSQNPRHKITKRGQNVTFRCDPISEHNRLYWYRQTLGQGPEFLTYFQNEAQLEKSRLLSDRFSAERPKGSFSTLEIQRTEQGDSAMYLCASSLGSSVFETQYFGPGTRLLVL.

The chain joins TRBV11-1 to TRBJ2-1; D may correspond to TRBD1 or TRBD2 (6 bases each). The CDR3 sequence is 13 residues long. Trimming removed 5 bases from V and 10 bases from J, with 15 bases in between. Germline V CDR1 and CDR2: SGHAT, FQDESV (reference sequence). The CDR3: CASSRLGGAEQFF. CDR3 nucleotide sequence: TGTGCCAGCAGCCGCTTGGGGGGCGCGGAGCAGTTCTTC. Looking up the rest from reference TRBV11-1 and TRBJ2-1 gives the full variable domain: EAEVAQSPRYKITEKSQAVAFWCDPISGHATLYWYRQILGQGPELLVQFQDESVVDDSQLPKDRFSAERLKGVDSTLKIQPAELGDSAMYLCASSRLGGAEQFFGPGTRLTVL.

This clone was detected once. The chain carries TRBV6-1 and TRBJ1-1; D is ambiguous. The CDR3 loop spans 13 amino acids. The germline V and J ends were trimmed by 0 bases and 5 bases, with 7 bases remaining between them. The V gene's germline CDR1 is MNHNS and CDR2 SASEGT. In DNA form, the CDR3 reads TGTGCCAGCAGTGAAGCGGGGAGGACTGAAGCTTTCTTT. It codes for CASSEAGRTEAFF.

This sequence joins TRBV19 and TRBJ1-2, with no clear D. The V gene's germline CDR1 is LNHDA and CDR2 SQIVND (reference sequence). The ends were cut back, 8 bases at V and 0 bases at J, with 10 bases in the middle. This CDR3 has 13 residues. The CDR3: CASSRDSNYGYTF. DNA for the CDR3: TGTGCCAGTTCCCGGGATTCTAACTATGGCTACACCTTC.

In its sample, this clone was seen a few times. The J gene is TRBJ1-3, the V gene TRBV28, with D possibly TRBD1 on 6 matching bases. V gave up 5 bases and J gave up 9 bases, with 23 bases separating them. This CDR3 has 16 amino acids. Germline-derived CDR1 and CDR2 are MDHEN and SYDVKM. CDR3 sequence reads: CASSDTGTGSRLTIYF. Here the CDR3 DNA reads TGTGCCAGCAGTGACACTGGTACAGGGTCGCGCCTCACCATATATTTT.